These 27 T cell receptor beta chains originate from one sample sequenced in a study of CD4 T cells in relation to SARS-CoV-2 and coronaviruses. Before the COVID-19 pandemic, during about 2010-2018, CD4+ T cells were taken from unexposed donors. Sequencing used immunoSEQ multiplex PCR; TCRdb keeps in-frame clones, though not all of them. The table has under 70,000 clones, 70% to 90% seen once; the top ten hold about 1.4%. What was sequenced was memory CD4+ T cells from PBMCs. The receptor source for this set is a human donor in good health.

With respect to this clone: Different DNA sequences within this sample yield the same CDR3. The chain uses TRBV4-1 and TRBJ2-7, with a weak D call TRBD1 (5 bases). The CDR3 extends over 15 amino acids. Looked up from germline, CDR1 is MGHRA and CDR2 is YSYEKL. V was shortened by 1 base and J by 0 bases, with 10 bases between the two germline ends. CDR3 in amino acids: CASSQGQGGSYEQYF. In DNA form, the CDR3 reads TGCGCCAGCAGCCAAGGCCAGGGCGGCTCCTACGAGCAGTACTTC.

This clone was seen a few times. The chain has TRBV27 and TRBJ2-7, with 7 bases lining up with TRBD1. This CDR3 is 14 amino acids long. V gave up 7 bases and J gave up 3 bases; unmatched junction bases: 9. Germline CDR1 reads MNHEY; CDR2 reads SMNVEV (reference sequence). The CDR3, as DNA: TGTGCCAGCATTCTCCGGGACAGCCTCTACGAGCAGTACTTC. Translating it yields CASILRDSLYEQYF.

This clone was counted a single time. The chain joins TRBV5-1 to TRBJ2-6; D is unclear. Germline values: CDR1 SGHRS, CDR2 YFSETQ. V gave up 0 bases and J gave up 4 bases, with 8 bases separating them. The CDR3 consists of 15 residues. The CDR3 DNA is TGCGCCAGCAGCTTGGAAGGGATAGGGGCCAACGTCCTGACTTTC. It is translated as CASSLEGIGANVLTF.

This chain connects TRBV30 to TRBJ1-2, with TRBD1 identical over 10 bases. This CDR3 contains 15 residues. Germline CDR1 is GTSNPN and CDR2 is SVGIG (reference sequence). V shed 3 bases and J 0 bases; nucleotides not matched to a gene: 4. CDR3 nucleotide sequence: TGTGCCTGGAGCCCCGGGACAGGGGCTAACTATGGCTACACCTTC. This codes for CAWSPGTGANYGYTF.

V gene TRBV27 combines with J gene TRBJ1-6; no reliable D call. Trimming shortened V by 7 bases and J by 6 bases, and 13 bases separated the two germline ends. The CDR3 has 14 amino acids. In germline, CDR1 is MNHEY, CDR2 SMNVEV (reference sequence). The CDR3 sequence: CASNFGQPNSPLHF. The DNA of the CDR3 is TGTGCCAGCAATTTTGGGCAGCCTAATTCACCCCTCCACTTT.

The CDR3 protein is CASSLGSTGGYYGYTF. The CDR3 region has the DNA TGTGCCAGCAGTTTAGGTTCGACAGGGGGGTACTATGGCTACACCTTC. This chain connects TRBV28 to TRBJ1-2; 9 bases fit TRBD1. Germline V gene sequence: CDR1 MDHEN, CDR2 SYDVKM. The J segment lost 3 bases and the V segment lost 2 bases, leaving 7 bases of the junction unmatched. The CDR3 sequence is 16 residues long.

The chain combines TRBV6-5 with TRBJ1-2; 12 bases are a match to TRBD1. J lost 6 bases, V lost 0 bases, and 5 bases had no gene match. CDR3 length: 16 residues. Germline CDR1 is MNHEY and CDR2 is SVGAGI. This CDR3 is CASSYSKGQGADGYTF. Here the CDR3 DNA reads TGTGCCAGCAGTTACTCGAAGGGACAGGGGGCGGATGGCTACACCTTC.

The CDR3 region is CASSSLGQGLYNEQFF. As DNA, the CDR3 is TGCGCCAGCAGCTCCTTGGGACAGGGATTGTACAATGAGCAGTTCTTC. The chain has TRBV5-1 and TRBJ2-1, with 9 bases aligning to TRBD1. Germline V gene lookup returns CDR1 SGHRS and CDR2 YFSETQ. The CDR3 has 16 amino acids. The trim removed 3 bases at V and 4 bases at J, leaving 8 bases unmatched.

The CDR3 nucleotides are TGCGCCAGCAGCTTGGGCTGGACTAGCGGGGGGGGCTCCTACAATGAGCAGTTCTTC. It codes for CASSLGWTSGGGSYNEQFF. This chain links TRBV5-1 with TRBJ2-1, with 15 nucleotides matching TRBD2. J was trimmed by 0 bases and V by 0 bases; bases with no gene match: 4. CDR1 and CDR2 (germline): SGHRS, YFSETQ. This CDR3 region has 19 residues.

The chain combines TRBV6-1 with TRBJ2-7, with 9 bases identical to TRBD2. Germline V gene data show CDR1 as MNHNS and CDR2 as SASEGT. The V gene end was trimmed by 1 base and the J gene end by 4 bases; junction bases not matched to a gene: 5. The CDR3 totals 15 residues. The CDR3 sequence is CASSEEGSGRYEQYF. In nucleotides, the CDR3 is TGTGCCAGCAGTGAAGAGGGTAGCGGGAGATACGAGCAGTACTTC.

The rearrangement links TRBV7-9 to TRBJ1-5; 8 bases are a match to TRBD1. This CDR3 is built from 14 residues. The ends lost 6 bases at V and 2 bases at J; junction bases unmatched: 3. Per germline, CDR1 SEHNR and CDR2 FQNEAQ (reference sequence). The CDR3 nucleotides read TGTGCCAGCAGTGCGGACAGGGGCAATCAGCCCCAGCATTTT. This encodes CASSADRGNQPQHF.

This clone was seen only a few times. The chain combines TRBV11-2 with TRBJ2-7, with TRBD1 matching over 8 bases. In germline, CDR1 is SGHAT, CDR2 FQNNGV. This CDR3 contains 15 residues. The ends lost 3 bases at V and 6 bases at J; junction bases unmatched: 10. The CDR3 DNA is TGTGCCAGCAGCTTCGATCCGGGGACAGGATCCGAGCAGTACTTC. It is translated as CASSFDPGTGSEQYF.

V gene TRBV5-1 combines with J gene TRBJ2-5; 7 bases line up with TRBD1. This CDR3 comprises 17 residues. Looked up from germline, CDR1 is SGHRS and CDR2 is YFSETQ. Unmatched junction bases numbered 10, after V lost 1 base and J lost 1 base. The CDR3 DNA follows: TGCGCCAGCAGCTTGCCCTCGGGACAGATCTTCCAAGAGACCCAGTACTTC. Translating it yields CASSLPSGQIFQETQYF. Full variable domain (rest looked up from reference TRBV5-1 and TRBJ2-5): KAGVTQTPRYLIKTRGQQVTLSCSPISGHRSVSWYQQTPGQGLQFLFEYFSETQRNKGNFPGRFSGRQFSNSRSEMNVSTLELGDSALYLCASSLPSGQIFQETQYFGPGTRLLVL.

The CDR3 protein is CASSLGGGQVETQYF. As DNA, the CDR3 is TGTGCCAGCAGCTTAGGCGGGGGGCAGGTGGAGACCCAGTACTTC. The rearrangement links TRBV11-2 to TRBJ2-5, with 8 bases aligning to TRBD2. V lost 1 base, J lost 5 bases, and 6 bases stayed unmatched. CDR3 length: 15 amino acids. Germline loops: CDR1 SGHAT, CDR2 FQNNGV.

The chain links TRBV12-3 or TRBV12-4 to TRBJ2-1; tentatively, D is TRBD1 (6 bases). Trimming took off 5 bases at V and 9 bases at J, with 11 bases between the two ends. The CDR3 extends over 12 amino acids. The CDR3: CASSAQGSEQFF. Here the CDR3 DNA reads TGTGCCAGCAGTGCCCAGGGGAGTGAGCAGTTCTTC.

The gene calls are TRBV7-2 and TRBJ1-3, with a weak D call TRBD1 (5 bases). V was cut by 1 base and J by 4 bases, with 14 bases left in between. Looked up from germline, CDR1 is SGHTA and CDR2 is FQGNSA. The CDR3 is 16 residues long. CDR3 DNA sequence: TGTGCCAGCAGCTTAGTTTCGGGGGAGGAGGGAAACACCATATATTTT. Its protein is CASSLVSGEEGNTIYF.

The genes are TRBV18 and TRBJ2-1, with 7 bases that match TRBD2. J was trimmed by 5 bases and V by 1 base; bases with no gene match: 5. Looked up from germline, CDR1 is KGHSH and CDR2 is LQKENI. The CDR3 loop spans 15 amino acids. The CDR3: CASSPLPSGDNEQFF. CDR3 nucleotide sequence: TGTGCCAGCTCACCACTTCCGAGCGGGGACAATGAGCAGTTCTTC.

The chain employs TRBV28 and TRBJ2-1, with 10 bases matching TRBD2. After removal of 3 bases from V and 0 bases from J, the junction contained 2 bases not matched to a gene. The CDR3 consists of 16 residues. CDR1 and CDR2 from the germline V gene are MDHEN and SYDVKM. The CDR3 coding sequence is TGTGCCAGCAGTTTTATAGCGGGAGGCTCCTACAATGAGCAGTTCTTC. Translating it yields CASSFIAGGSYNEQFF.

This chain connects TRBV2 to TRBJ2-1; 8 bases align to TRBD2. The CDR3 extends over 18 amino acids. With V trimmed by 0 bases and J by 3 bases, 10 bases remained unmatched. Germline CDR1 is SNHLY and CDR2 is FYNNEI. CDR3 DNA: TGTGCCAGCAGTGAAGCGAACGGGAGGGCCTTCGGCTACAATGAGCAGTTCTTC. It encodes CASSEANGRAFGYNEQFF.

The chain combines TRBV11-2 with TRBJ1-3; D is undetermined. CDR3 size: 15 residues. The germline gives CDR1 SGHAT, CDR2 FQNNGV. V was pared by 2 bases and J by 1 base, with 9 bases between. The CDR3 sequence is CASSLTGNSGNTIYF. CDR3 DNA sequence: TGTGCCAGCAGCTTAACGGGGAATTCTGGAAACACCATATATTTT.

V and J are TRBV19 and TRBJ1-1; TRBD1 agrees at 9 bases. Germline values: CDR1 LNHDA, CDR2 SQIVND (reference sequence). The CDR3 consists of 14 residues. The V and J ends lost 7 bases and 5 bases, in that order; junction bases with no gene match: 8. This CDR3 reads CASTPQGARTEAFF. Written as DNA, the CDR3 is TGTGCCAGTACACCACAGGGGGCAAGGACTGAAGCTTTCTTT.

V is TRBV12-3 or TRBV12-4 and J is TRBJ2-7, with unresolved D. CDR3 length equals 12 residues. Trimming pared 3 bases from V and 4 bases from J, leaving 7 bases between. The CDR3, as DNA: TGTGCCAGCAGTTTCTTAGGGTACGAGCAGTACTTC. This translates into CASSFLGYEQYF.

This clone was observed a few times. The J gene is TRBJ1-4, the V gene TRBV28; 10 bases align to TRBD1. The CDR3 runs 15 residues. The germline CDR1 and CDR2 sequences are MDHEN and SYDVKM. V gave up 0 bases and J gave up 6 bases; unmatched junction bases: 1. The CDR3 sequence is CASSLWGTGDEKLFF. The CDR3 nucleotides are TGTGCCAGCAGTTTATGGGGGACAGGGGATGAAAAACTGTTTTTT.

This clone has more than one count but fewer than ten. The chain has TRBV11-2 and TRBJ1-4; D remains unclear. This CDR3 has 15 amino acids. The germline V gene has CDR1 SGHAT and CDR2 FQNNGV. V lost 5 bases to trimming and J lost 0 bases, with 10 bases between them. This CDR3 reads CASSGYTATNEKLFF. The CDR3, as DNA: TGTGCCAGCAGCGGTTACACGGCAACTAATGAAAAACTGTTTTTT. The full variable domain, completed using reference TRBV11-2 and TRBJ1-4, is EAGVAQSPRYKIIEKRQSVAFWCNPISGHATLYWYQQILGQGPKLLIQFQNNGVVDDSQLPKDRFSAERLKGVDSTLKIQPAKLEDSAVYLCASSGYTATNEKLFFGSGTQLSVL.

The V call is TRBV3-1 (or the pseudogene TRBV3-2), the J call TRBJ1-2, with D unresolved. CDR3 length: 16 residues. Germline V gives CDR1 LGHDT, CDR2 YNNKEL (reference sequence). V dropped 0 bases and J dropped 2 bases, with 13 bases sitting between them. The CDR3 is CASSQDGRGRNYGYTF. The CDR3 DNA is TGTGCCAGCAGCCAAGATGGTCGCGGACGGAACTATGGCTACACCTTC.

The chain links TRBV3-1 (or the pseudogene TRBV3-2) to TRBJ2-1, with D perhaps matching TRBD1 or TRBD2 (6 bases each). CDR3 length: 14 residues. The germline V gene has CDR1 LGHDT and CDR2 YNNKEL (reference sequence). V shed 0 bases and J shed 13 bases, with 16 bases lying between them. The CDR3: CASSQEWGRGDQFF. In DNA, the CDR3 is TGTGCCAGCAGCCAAGAATGGGGGCGCGGGGACCAGTTCTTC.

This chain connects TRBV7-2 to TRBJ2-1; no clear D gene. V was trimmed by 3 bases and J by 10 bases, leaving 13 bases between them. Germline-derived CDR1 and CDR2 are SGHTA and FQGNSA. The CDR3 has 13 residues. Written as DNA, the CDR3 is TGTGCCAGCAGCTTCCCGCCGGCCTTGGAGCAGTTCTTC. It specifies CASSFPPALEQFF. Full variable domain (remainder filled in from reference TRBV7-2 and TRBJ2-1): GAGVSQSPSNKVTEKGKDVELRCDPISGHTALYWYRQSLGQGLEFLIYFQGNSAPDKSGLPSDRFSAERTGGSVSTLTIQRTQQEDSAVYLCASSFPPALEQFFGPGTRLTVL.